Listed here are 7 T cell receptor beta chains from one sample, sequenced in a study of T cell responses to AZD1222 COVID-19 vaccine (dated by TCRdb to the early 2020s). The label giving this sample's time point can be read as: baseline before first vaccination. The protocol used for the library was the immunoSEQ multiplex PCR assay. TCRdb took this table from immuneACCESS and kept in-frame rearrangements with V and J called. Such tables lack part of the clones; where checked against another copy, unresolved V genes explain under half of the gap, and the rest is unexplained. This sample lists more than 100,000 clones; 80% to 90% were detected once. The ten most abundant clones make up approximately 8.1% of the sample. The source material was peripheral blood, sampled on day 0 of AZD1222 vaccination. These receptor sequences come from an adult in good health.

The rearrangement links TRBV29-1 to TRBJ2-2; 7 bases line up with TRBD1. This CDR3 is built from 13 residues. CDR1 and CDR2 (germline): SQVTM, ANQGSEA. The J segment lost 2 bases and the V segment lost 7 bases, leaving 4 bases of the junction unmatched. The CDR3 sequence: CSAGQDNTGELFF. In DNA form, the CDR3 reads TGCAGCGCCGGACAGGATAACACCGGGGAGCTGTTTTTT.

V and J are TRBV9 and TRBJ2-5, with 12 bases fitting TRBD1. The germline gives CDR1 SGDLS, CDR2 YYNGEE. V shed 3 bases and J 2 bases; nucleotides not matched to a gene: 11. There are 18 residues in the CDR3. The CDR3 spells CASSEAPGTGGWQETQYF. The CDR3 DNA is TGTGCCAGCAGCGAGGCCCCCGGGACAGGGGGCTGGCAAGAGACCCAGTACTTC.

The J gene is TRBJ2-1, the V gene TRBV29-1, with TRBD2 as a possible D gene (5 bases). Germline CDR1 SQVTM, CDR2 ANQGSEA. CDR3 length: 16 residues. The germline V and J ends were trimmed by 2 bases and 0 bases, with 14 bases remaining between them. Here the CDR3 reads CSVEPRGLGSYNEQFF. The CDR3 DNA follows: TGCAGCGTTGAACCTCGGGGTCTCGGCTCCTACAATGAGCAGTTCTTC.

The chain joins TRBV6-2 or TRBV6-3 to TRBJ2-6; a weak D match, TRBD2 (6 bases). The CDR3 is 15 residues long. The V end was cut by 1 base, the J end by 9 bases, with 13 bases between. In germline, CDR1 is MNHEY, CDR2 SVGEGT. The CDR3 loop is CASSYLGGVGNVLTF. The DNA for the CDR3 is TGTGCCAGCAGTTACTTGGGGGGAGTGGGCAACGTCCTGACTTTC.

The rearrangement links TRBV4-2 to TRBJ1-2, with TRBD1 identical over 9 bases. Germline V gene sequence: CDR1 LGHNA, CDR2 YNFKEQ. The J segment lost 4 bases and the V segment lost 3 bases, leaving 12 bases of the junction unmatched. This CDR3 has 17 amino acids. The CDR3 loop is CASSQVGQGLSFYGYTF. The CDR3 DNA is TGTGCCAGCAGCCAGGTTGGACAGGGGCTTTCTTTCTATGGCTACACCTTC.

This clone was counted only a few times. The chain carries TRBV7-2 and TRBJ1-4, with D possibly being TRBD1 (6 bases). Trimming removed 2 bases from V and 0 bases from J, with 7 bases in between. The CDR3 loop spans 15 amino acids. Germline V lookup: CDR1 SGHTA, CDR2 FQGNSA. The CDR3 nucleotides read TGTGCCAGCAGCTTAAGGACAGCAACTAATGAAAAACTGTTTTTT. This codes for CASSLRTATNEKLFF. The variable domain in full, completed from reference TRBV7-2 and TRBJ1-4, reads GAGVSQSPSNKVTEKGKDVELRCDPISGHTALYWYRQSLGQGLEFLIYFQGNSAPDKSGLPSDRFSAERTGGSVSTLTIQRTQQEDSAVYLCASSLRTATNEKLFFGSGTQLSVL.

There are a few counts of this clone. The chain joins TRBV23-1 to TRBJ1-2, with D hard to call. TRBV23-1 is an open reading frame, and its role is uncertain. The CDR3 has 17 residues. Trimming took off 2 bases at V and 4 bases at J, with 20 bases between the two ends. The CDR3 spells CASSQVPRRETSYGYTF. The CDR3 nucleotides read TGCGCCAGCAGTCAAGTCCCCCGGAGGGAAACCAGCTATGGCTACACCTTC.